One and the same sample provided the 2 T cell receptor beta chains below, sequenced in a study of CD8 T cells in Susac syndrome (dated by TCRdb to about 2019). Receptor libraries were prepared by the immunoSEQ multiplex PCR assay. RNA was extracted using the RNeasy kit, and roughly 0.5 to 1 microgram was reverse transcribed with random hexamers. TCRdb passed the public sequencing reads through fastp at Q25 and MiXCR, retaining productive beta sequences. Rows with a matching CDR3 protein are joined into one entry that keeps the most common DNA and genes. Across this sample there are 95,000 to 150,000 distinct CDR3 sequences, with about 93% seen only once. The ten largest clones add up to around 0.087% of the sample. Specimen: CD4+ T cells from PBMCs. These receptors were taken from a human donor in good health.

As regards this clonotype: Its ends do not fully match the called genes, so a read error is possible. The chain employs TRBV7-7 and TRBJ1-1; tentatively, D is TRBD1 (6 bases). Per the germline V gene, CDR1 is SSHAT and CDR2 is FNYEAQ (reference sequence). The CDR3 runs 17 residues. Written as DNA, the CDR3 is TGTGCTAGCAGCTTAGGGTCTTATGTCAGGGGCGAGTTTGAAGCTTTCTTT. It codes for CASSLGSYVRGEFEAFF. Filled out from reference TRBV7-7 and TRBJ1-1, the complete variable domain reads GAGVSQSPRYKVTKRGQDVTLRCDPISSHATLYWYQQALGQGPEFLTYFNYEAQPDKSGLPSDRFSAERPEGSISTLTIQRTEQRDSAMYRCASSLGSYVRGEFEAFFGQGTRLTVV.

The J gene is TRBJ2-3, the V gene TRBV30, with a weak D call TRBD2 (5 bases). The CDR3 contains 14 residues. Germline CDR1 and CDR2: GTSNPN and SVGIG (reference sequence). V lost 3 bases and J 4 bases, leaving 14 bases between the germline ends. The CDR3 region is CAWRERPPADTQYF. The CDR3 nucleotides read TGTGCCTGGAGGGAGCGGCCCCCCGCAGATACGCAGTATTTT.